The table lists the clone carrying this T cell receptor beta chain with a few counts. Its antigen is as yet unknown. The second PCR ran roughly 6 to 12 cycles with a sample-barcoded 5' primer and J-beta primers. Each cDNA molecule carried a tag from a template-switch adaptor that contained 12 random nucleotides. TCRdb fed the 5' RACE reads into MiXCR, producing one record per CDR3 protein. This table has hundreds of thousands of distinct CDR3 sequences, 20% to 25% appearing once. This sample is drawn from a study of blood T cells in healthy people across ages. General study points: Long-lived and aged donors differed, with more naive CD4+ cells and higher diversity in the long-lived. From one million sequenced T cells, diversity estimates were lower bounds.

This CDR3 comprises 14 residues. V lost 6 bases to trimming and J lost 7 bases; unmatched junction nucleotides: 9. Per the germline V gene, CDR1 is DFQATT and CDR2 is SNEGSKA (reference sequence). The chain couples TRBV20-1 to TRBJ2-1, with 10 bases aligning to TRBD2. The receptor's source is a man aged 65 to 85 in good health. Sequences were obtained from blood. Here the CDR3 DNA reads TGCAGTGCCAGGAGCCTAGCGGGAGAAAATGAGCAGTTCTTC. It codes for CSARSLAGENEQFF.